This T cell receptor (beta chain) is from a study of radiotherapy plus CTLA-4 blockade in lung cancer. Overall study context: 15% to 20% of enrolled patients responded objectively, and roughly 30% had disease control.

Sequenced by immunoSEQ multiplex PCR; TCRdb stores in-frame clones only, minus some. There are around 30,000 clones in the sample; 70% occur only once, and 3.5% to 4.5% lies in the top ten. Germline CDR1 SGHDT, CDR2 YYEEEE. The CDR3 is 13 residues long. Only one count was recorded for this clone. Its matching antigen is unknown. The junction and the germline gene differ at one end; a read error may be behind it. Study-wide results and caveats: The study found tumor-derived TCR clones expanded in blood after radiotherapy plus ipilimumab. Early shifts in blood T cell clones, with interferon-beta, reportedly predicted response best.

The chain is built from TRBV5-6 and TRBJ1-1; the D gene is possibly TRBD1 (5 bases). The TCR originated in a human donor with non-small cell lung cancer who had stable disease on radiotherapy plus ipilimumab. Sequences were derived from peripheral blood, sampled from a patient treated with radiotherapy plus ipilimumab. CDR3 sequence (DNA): TGTGCCAGCAGCCTCCCCCATTCGGGACTAGGCGATTTT. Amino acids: CASSLPHSGLGDF.